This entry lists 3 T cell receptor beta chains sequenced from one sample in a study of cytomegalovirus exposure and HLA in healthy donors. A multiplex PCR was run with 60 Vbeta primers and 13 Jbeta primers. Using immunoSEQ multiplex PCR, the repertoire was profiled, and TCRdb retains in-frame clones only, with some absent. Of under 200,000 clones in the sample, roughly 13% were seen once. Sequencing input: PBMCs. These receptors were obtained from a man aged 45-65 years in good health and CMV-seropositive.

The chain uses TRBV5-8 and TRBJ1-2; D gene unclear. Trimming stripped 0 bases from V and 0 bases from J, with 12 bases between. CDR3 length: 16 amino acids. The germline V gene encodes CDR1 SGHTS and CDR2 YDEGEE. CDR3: CASSLVAGGSNYGYTF. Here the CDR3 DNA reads TGTGCCAGCAGCTTGGTTGCCGGCGGCTCTAACTATGGCTACACCTTC.

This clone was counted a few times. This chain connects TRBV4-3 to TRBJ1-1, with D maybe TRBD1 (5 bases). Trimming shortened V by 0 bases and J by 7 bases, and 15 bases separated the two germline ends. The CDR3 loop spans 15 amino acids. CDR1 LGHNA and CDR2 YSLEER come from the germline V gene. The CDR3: CASSQDRGIGVEAFF. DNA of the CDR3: TGCGCCAGCAGCCAAGATAGGGGAATTGGTGTTGAAGCTTTCTTT.

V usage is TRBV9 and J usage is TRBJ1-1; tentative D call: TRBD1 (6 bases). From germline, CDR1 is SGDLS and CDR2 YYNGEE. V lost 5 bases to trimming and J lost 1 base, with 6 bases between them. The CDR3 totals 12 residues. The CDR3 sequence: CASRGGNTEAFF. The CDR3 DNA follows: TGTGCCAGCAGAGGGGGGAACACTGAAGCTTTCTTT.